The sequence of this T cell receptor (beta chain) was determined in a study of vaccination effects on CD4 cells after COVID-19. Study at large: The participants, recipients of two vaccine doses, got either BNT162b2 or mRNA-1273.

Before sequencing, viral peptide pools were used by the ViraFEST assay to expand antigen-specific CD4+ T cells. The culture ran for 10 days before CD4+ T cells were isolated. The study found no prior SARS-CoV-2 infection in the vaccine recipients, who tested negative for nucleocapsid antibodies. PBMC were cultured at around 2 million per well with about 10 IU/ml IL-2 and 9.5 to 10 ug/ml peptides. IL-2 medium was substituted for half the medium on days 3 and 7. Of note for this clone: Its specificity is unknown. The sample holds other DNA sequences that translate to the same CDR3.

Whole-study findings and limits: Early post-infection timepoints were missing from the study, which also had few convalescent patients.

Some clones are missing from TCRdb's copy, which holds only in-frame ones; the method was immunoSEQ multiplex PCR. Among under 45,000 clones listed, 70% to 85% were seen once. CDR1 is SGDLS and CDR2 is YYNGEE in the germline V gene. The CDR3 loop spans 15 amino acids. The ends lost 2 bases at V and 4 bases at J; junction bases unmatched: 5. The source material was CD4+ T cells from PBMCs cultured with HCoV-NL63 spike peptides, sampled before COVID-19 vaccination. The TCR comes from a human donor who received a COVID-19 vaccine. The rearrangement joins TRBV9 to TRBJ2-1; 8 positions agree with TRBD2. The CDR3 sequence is CASSVSGGNYNEQFF. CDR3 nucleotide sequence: TGTGCCAGCAGCGTGAGCGGGGGTAATTACAATGAGCAGTTCTTC. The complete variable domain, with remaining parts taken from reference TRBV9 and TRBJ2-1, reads DSGVTQTPKHLITATGQRVTLRCSPRSGDLSVYWYQQSLDQGLQFLIQYYNGEERAKGNILERFSAQQFPDLHSELNLSSLELGDSALYFCASSVSGGNYNEQFFGPGTRLTVL.